What follows are 15 T cell receptor beta chains derived from one specimen sequenced in a study of identical twins. TCRdb re-called the 5' RACE reads through MiXCR, storing one row per CDR3 protein. The profile shows about 240,000 distinct CDR3 sequences, more than 9% of them singletons. The sequencing sample was made of memory T cells sorted from blood. The receptors originated from a man aged 45-65 years in good health.

This clonotype was counted ten times or more. The chain employs TRBV20-1 and TRBJ2-3; D tentatively fits TRBD1 or TRBD2 (5 bases each). From germline, CDR1 is DFQATT and CDR2 SNEGSKA (reference sequence). The CDR3 extends over 16 amino acids. V gave up 5 bases and J gave up 1 base, with 19 bases separating them. This CDR3 reads CSAAGTSGARTDTQYF. The DNA of the CDR3 is TGCAGTGCTGCCGGGACCTCGGGCGCTCGCACAGATACGCAGTATTTT.

The V gene is TRBV5-1, the J gene TRBJ2-7, with 11 bases matching TRBD1. Germline V gene sequence: CDR1 SGHRS, CDR2 YFSETQ. J lost 5 bases, V lost 2 bases, and 6 bases had no gene match. The CDR3 has 15 residues. CDR3 sequence (DNA): TGCGCCAGCAGCTTTCGGGGGACAGGGGGTCACGAGCAGTACTTC. Its translation is CASSFRGTGGHEQYF.

J is TRBJ1-4 and V is TRBV2; no reliable D call. Looked up from germline, CDR1 is SNHLY and CDR2 is FYNNEI. V was shortened by 4 bases and J by 5 bases, with 14 bases between the two germline ends. CDR3 length equals 15 residues. The CDR3 is CASSVTGRLNEKLFF. The CDR3 DNA reads TGTGCCAGCAGTGTAACGGGGAGATTAAATGAAAAACTGTTTTTT.

This clonotype was counted a few times. The chain combines TRBV5-1 with TRBJ1-3; D ambiguous. Looked up from germline, CDR1 is SGHRS and CDR2 is YFSETQ. The germline V and J ends were trimmed by 0 bases and 0 bases, with 10 bases remaining between them. CDR3 length equals 16 residues. CDR3 protein: CASSLVGDLSGNTIYF. CDR3 DNA sequence: TGCGCCAGCAGCTTGGTAGGTGACCTCTCTGGAAACACCATATATTTT.

This clonotype has a count of ten or more. The V gene is TRBV6-1, the J gene TRBJ1-6, with 9 bases matching TRBD1. V was pared by 6 bases and J by 9 bases, with 9 bases of the junction left unmatched. From germline, CDR1 is MNHNS and CDR2 SASEGT. CDR3 length: 15 amino acids. The CDR3 is CASRTGTGSTSPLHF. CDR3 sequence (DNA): TGTGCCAGCAGAACCGGGACAGGGAGCACTTCACCCCTCCACTTT.

There are many counts of this clonotype. The chain joins TRBV12-3 or TRBV12-4 to TRBJ2-1, with D possibly matching TRBD2 (7 bases). CDR3 length equals 16 residues. The V and J ends lost 1 base and 2 bases respectively, with 12 bases between them. CDR3 residues: CASSLGRGRAYNEQFF. CDR3 nucleotides: TGTGCCAGCAGTTTAGGGCGGGGGCGTGCCTACAATGAGCAGTTCTTC.

This clonotype was picked up many times. The chain joins TRBV3-1 to TRBJ1-6; no clear D. Per the germline V gene, CDR1 is LGHDT and CDR2 is YNNKEL (reference sequence). The CDR3 is 16 residues long. Trimming cost V 0 bases and J 7 bases, with 13 bases left between them. The chain's CDR3 is CASSQDIGSVNSPLHF. The DNA for the CDR3 is TGTGCCAGCAGCCAAGATATAGGGTCGGTGAATTCACCCCTCCACTTT. Filled out from reference TRBV3-1 and TRBJ1-6, the complete variable domain reads DTAVSQTPKYLVTQMGNDKSIKCEQNLGHDTMYWYKQDSKKFLKIMFSYNNKELIINETVPNRFSPKSPDKAHLNLHINSLELGDSAVYFCASSQDIGSVNSPLHFGNGTRLTVT.

This clonotype was recorded at least ten times. This chain connects TRBV2 to TRBJ1-6; perhaps TRBD1 as D (6 bases). The V and J ends lost 3 bases and 4 bases respectively, with 19 bases between them. The CDR3 length is 18 residues. Germline V CDR1 and CDR2: SNHLY, FYNNEI. The CDR3 DNA sequence: TGTGCCAGCAGTGACTGGATGGTATCACAGGGATATAATTCACCCCTCCACTTT. Residues: CASSDWMVSQGYNSPLHF.

The sample holds many counts of this clonotype. The chain has TRBV7-8 and TRBJ2-2, with D perhaps TRBD2 (6 bases). Germline V gives CDR1 SGHVS, CDR2 FQNEAQ. The CDR3 totals 14 residues. Trimming removed 5 bases from V and 3 bases from J, with 10 bases in between. CDR3 DNA sequence: TGTGCCAGCAGCCCGACTAGTTACACCGGGGAGCTGTTTTTT. This sequence encodes CASSPTSYTGELFF.

Only a few counts were recorded for this clonotype. The chain uses TRBV20-1 and TRBJ2-5; D not certain. V dropped 0 bases and J dropped 1 base, with 6 bases sitting between them. This CDR3 comprises 13 residues. Germline values: CDR1 DFQATT, CDR2 SNEGSKA (reference sequence). CDR3 in amino acids: CSARDRSQETQYF. The CDR3, as DNA: TGCAGTGCTAGAGACAGGAGCCAAGAGACCCAGTACTTC.

The table lists this clonotype with a few counts. The chain couples TRBV7-9 to TRBJ1-3; D may be TRBD1 (5 bases). This CDR3 is 15 amino acids long. V gave up 0 bases and J gave up 1 base, with 7 bases separating them. From germline, CDR1 is SEHNR and CDR2 FQNEAQ (reference sequence). The CDR3: CASSLAGLSGNTIYF. The CDR3 coding sequence is TGTGCCAGCAGCTTAGCGGGACTATCTGGAAACACCATATATTTT.

This clonotype was seen a handful of times. The rearrangement links TRBV7-3 to TRBJ2-2, with D possibly being TRBD1 or TRBD2 (7 bases each). Germline V gene sequence: CDR1 SGHTA, CDR2 FQGTGA. V gave up 7 bases and J gave up 6 bases, with 12 bases separating them. The CDR3 is 13 amino acids. The CDR3: CASTPGGAGELFF. CDR3 nucleotides: TGTGCCAGCACCCCAGGGGGGGCCGGGGAGCTGTTTTTT. The full variable domain, completed using reference TRBV7-3 and TRBJ2-2, is GAGVSQTPSNKVTEKGKYVELRCDPISGHTALYWYRQSLGQGPEFLIYFQGTGAADDSGLPNDRFFAVRPEGSVSTLKIQRTERGDSAVYLCASTPGGAGELFFGEGSRLTVL.

This clonotype showed up many times. This chain joins TRBV20-1 and TRBJ1-5, with D tentatively TRBD1 (6 bases). The germline V gene encodes CDR1 DFQATT and CDR2 SNEGSKA (reference sequence). The CDR3 loop spans 14 amino acids. Trimming shortened V by 5 bases and J by 7 bases, and 18 bases separated the two germline ends. The CDR3 region is CSASSTGMGQPQHF. The CDR3 DNA reads TGCAGTGCTTCGTCTACAGGGATGGGGCAGCCCCAGCATTTT.

This clonotype has ten or more counts. The chain combines TRBV12-3 or TRBV12-4 with TRBJ1-1, with 7 nucleotides matching TRBD1. The CDR3 length is 14 residues. V lost 1 base and J lost 11; bases outside the gene matches: 10. The DNA for the CDR3 is TGTGCCAGCAGTTTAGAAGTACAGGGGAGTGGTGCTTTCTTT. It is translated as CASSLEVQGSGAFF.

This clonotype occurred a few times. This CDR3 reads CASSLQGFENTEAFF. The CDR3 nucleotides read TGTGCCAGCAGCTTACAGGGTTTCGAGAACACTGAAGCTTTCTTT. The chain uses TRBV7-8 and TRBJ1-1; D might be TRBD1 (5 bases). This CDR3 contains 15 residues. Deletions cut 2 bases from V and 1 base from J, with 11 bases between. CDR1 and CDR2 (germline): SGHVS, FQNEAQ.